These T cell receptor beta chains were read from a single sample in a study of shared clonotypes between healthy human individuals. Repertoires were generated with immunoSEQ multiplex PCR, while TCRdb's copy carries only in-frame clones and drops some. This sample has about 2 million clones; about 94% occur once, and the top ten carry around 1.1%. The sequencing sample was made of naive CD8+ T cells sorted from blood. These receptor sequences come from a man in his late teens or twenties in good health. CDR3s include the opening cysteine and the closing phenylalanine or tryptophan. A D gene is named only where the DNA matches it firmly. Expanded clones are given a class, and other clones once, few, many or no size at all.

cdr3_aa	cdr3_nt	clone_size	d_call	v_call	j_call
CASSPEAGGQPQHF	TGTGCCAGCAGCCCCGAAGCGGGTGGTCAGCCCCAGCATTTT	-	-	TRBV9	TRBJ1-5
CASSLFSANTEAFF	TGTGCCAGCAGTTTATTTTCAGCAAACACTGAAGCTTTCTTT	-	-	TRBV27	TRBJ1-1
CALGTGSYEQYF	TGTGCCCTTGGGACAGGATCCTACGAGCAGTACTTC	-	TRBD1	TRBV30	TRBJ2-7
CAWSVLAGIGELFF	TGTGCCTGGAGTGTACTAGCAGGGATCGGGGAGCTGTTTTTT	once	-	TRBV30	TRBJ2-2
CASSFYRQLAYSNQPQHF	TGTGCCAGCAGTTTTTATCGGCAGCTAGCTTATAGCAATCAGCCCCAGCATTTT	-	-	TRBV28	TRBJ1-5
CATVGQGEEYNGYTF	TGTGCCACCGTCGGACAGGGCGAAGAGTACAATGGCTACACCTTC	-	TRBD1	TRBV15	TRBJ1-2
CASSQVGTENEQFF	TGCGCCAGCAGCCAAGTAGGGACTGAAAATGAGCAGTTCTTC	-	-	TRBV4-3	TRBJ2-1
CASSLGAVYEQYF	TGTGCCAGCTCACTAGGGGCCGTCTACGAGCAGTACTTC	-	-	TRBV18	TRBJ2-7
CASGLSDNYGYTF	TGTGCTAGTGGCCTATCGGATAACTATGGCTACACCTTC	-	-	TRBV12-5	TRBJ1-2
CASSPDSPEAFF	TGTGCCAGCAGCCCGGACTCGCCTGAAGCTTTCTTT	-	-	TRBV5-4	TRBJ1-1
CASSGGTYPYEQYF	TGTGCCAGCAGCGGCGGGACGTACCCCTACGAGCAGTACTTC	-	-	TRBV9	TRBJ2-7
CASSWTSGVQETQYF	TGTGCCAGCAGCTGGACTAGCGGAGTCCAAGAGACCCAGTACTTC	-	TRBD2	TRBV5-4	TRBJ2-5
CASSPLPRDRGGGTDTQYF	TGTGCCAGCAGTCCACTACCACGCGACAGGGGTGGAGGCACAGATACGCAGTATTTT	-	TRBD1	TRBV28	TRBJ2-3
CASSFGEGPQHF	TGTGCCAGCAGTTTCGGCGAGGGGCCCCAGCATTTT	-	-	TRBV7-9	TRBJ1-5
CSVRGADGPQHF	TGCAGCGTTCGGGGCGCCGACGGGCCCCAGCATTTT	-	-	TRBV29-1	TRBJ1-5
CASSEGGGNQPQHF	TGTGCCAGCAGTGAAGGCGGAGGCAATCAGCCCCAGCATTTT	once	-	TRBV2	TRBJ1-5
CASSFGLNLYNSPLHF	TGTGCCAGCAGCTTCGGACTGAACCTGTATAATTCACCCCTCCACTTT	-	-	TRBV7-9	TRBJ1-6
CASSFGGTNQPQHF	TGTGCCAGCAGCTTCGGGGGGACGAATCAGCCCCAGCATTTT	-	-	TRBV7-9	TRBJ1-5
CARNTDNLGQGDQPQHF	TGTGCCAGAAACACCGATAACCTTGGACAGGGAGATCAGCCCCAGCATTTT	-	TRBD1	TRBV5-3	TRBJ1-5
CASSYSLGEYTGELFF	TGTGCCAGCAGTTACTCTCTAGGGGAGTACACCGGGGAGCTGTTTTTT	once	-	TRBV6-5	TRBJ2-2
CASSQGPGLAFNEQFF	TGCGCCAGCAGCCAAGGGCCGGGACTAGCTTTCAATGAGCAGTTCTTC	-	TRBD2	TRBV4-3	TRBJ2-1
CASSPWGDTQYF	TGTGCCAGCAGCCCATGGGGGGATACGCAGTATTTT	-	-	TRBV7-2	TRBJ2-3
CASSPAAASYEQYF	TGTGCCAGCAGCCCAGCGGCGGCCTCCTACGAGCAGTACTTC	-	-	TRBV6-5	TRBJ2-7
CASSLARDGDTIYF	TGTGCCAGCAGCTTAGCAAGGGATGGAGACACCATATATTTT	-	-	TRBV7-6	TRBJ1-3
CASNLNTEAFF	TGTGCCAGCAACCTGAACACTGAAGCTTTCTTT	-	-	TRBV7-9	TRBJ1-1
CASSSLSYEQYF	TGTGCCAGCAGCAGCCTCTCCTACGAGCAGTACTTC	-	-	TRBV13	TRBJ2-7
CASSSGSGDNEQFF	TGTGCCAGTAGTAGCGGGAGCGGGGACAATGAGCAGTTCTTC	-	TRBD2	TRBV19	TRBJ2-1
CASSESGEQYF	TGCGCCAGCAGTGAGTCTGGAGAGCAGTACTTC	-	-	TRBV10-1	TRBJ2-7
CSVEGTEAYEQYF	TGCAGCGTTGAAGGGACAGAAGCCTACGAGCAGTACTTC	-	-	TRBV29-1	TRBJ2-7
CASSYSRENNEQFF	TGTGCCAGCAGTTACTCCAGGGAGAACAATGAGCAGTTCTTC	-	-	TRBV6-6	TRBJ2-1
CSVEEGAGF	TGCAGCGTTGAAGAGGGCGCAGGCTTC	-	-	TRBV29-1	TRBJ1-2
CASSLVGGVETQYF	TGTGCCAGCAGCTTAGTTGGCGGGGTAGAGACCCAGTACTTC	-	-	TRBV7-9	TRBJ2-5
CASSETLGAGGEQYF	TGTGCCAGCAGCGAGACCCTAGGAGCGGGGGGAGAGCAGTACTTC	-	TRBD2	TRBV7-6	TRBJ2-7
CASSQESTGELFF	TGCGCCAGCAGCCAAGAGAGTACCGGGGAGCTGTTTTTT	-	-	TRBV4-1	TRBJ2-2
CASPGNTGELFF	TGTGCCAGCCCAGGGAACACCGGGGAGCTGTTTTTT	-	-	TRBV7-9	TRBJ2-2
CASSDPGAANYGYTF	TGTGCCAGCAGTGACCCAGGGGCCGCTAACTATGGCTACACCTTC	-	-	TRBV6-1	TRBJ1-2
CASSGQGNTEAFF	TGTGCCAGCAGTGGACAGGGGAACACTGAAGCTTTCTTT	-	TRBD1	TRBV25-1	TRBJ1-1
CASSKPGKPIEQYF	TGTGCCAGCAGCAAGCCAGGGAAACCCATCGAGCAGTACTTC	-	-	TRBV7-8	TRBJ2-7
CASSSRDLNYGYTF	TGCGCCAGCAGCAGCCGGGACCTAAACTATGGCTACACCTTC	-	-	TRBV4-1	TRBJ1-2
CSVPRSPYQETQYF	TGCAGCGTCCCCCGGAGTCCTTACCAAGAGACCCAGTACTTC	-	-	TRBV29-1	TRBJ2-5
CASSQVYKDYEQYF	TGCGCCAGCAGCCAAGTTTACAAGGACTACGAGCAGTACTTC	-	-	TRBV4-1	TRBJ2-7
CASSFTQGVPNYGYTF	TGCGCCAGCAGCTTCACACAGGGGGTACCTAACTATGGCTACACCTTC	-	TRBD1	TRBV5-1	TRBJ1-2
CASSYSSGGGYNEQFF	TGTGCCAGCAGTTACTCCTCTGGCGGGGGATACAATGAGCAGTTCTTC	-	TRBD2	TRBV6-5	TRBJ2-1
CATSTKDRKETQYF	TGTGCCACCAGCACCAAGGACAGGAAAGAGACCCAGTACTTC	-	TRBD1	TRBV15	TRBJ2-5
CASSSPGHQSYNEQFF	TGCGCCAGCAGCTCCCCGGGACACCAATCCTACAATGAGCAGTTCTTC	-	-	TRBV5-1	TRBJ2-1
CASSDLTSGGMTDTQYF	TGTGCCAGCAGTGACCTGACTAGCGGGGGGATGACAGATACGCAGTATTTT	-	TRBD2	TRBV2	TRBJ2-3
CASSPSWNTIYF	TGTGCCAGCAGCCCCTCATGGAACACCATATATTTT	-	-	TRBV7-9	TRBJ1-3
CASRETSTDTQYF	TGTGCCAGCAGGGAAACTAGCACAGATACGCAGTATTTT	few	-	TRBV28	TRBJ2-3
CASSYEGQGEAFF	TGTGCCAGCAGTTACGAGGGACAGGGTGAAGCTTTCTTT	-	TRBD1	TRBV6-5	TRBJ1-1
CASSFVASYEQYF	TGTGCCAGCAGTTTTGTCGCTTCTTACGAGCAGTACTTC	-	-	TRBV27	TRBJ2-7
CASEDGLATTTSTDTQYF	TGTGCCAGCGAGGACGGACTAGCGACTACCACTAGCACAGATACGCAGTATTTT	-	TRBD2	TRBV2	TRBJ2-3
CATEGLSNYEQYF	TGTGCCACGGAGGGACTTAGTAACTACGAGCAGTACTTC	-	-	TRBV6-6	TRBJ2-7
CATSGRGAPEKLFF	TGTGCCACCAGCGGTAGGGGGGCGCCTGAAAAACTGTTTTTT	once	-	TRBV15	TRBJ1-4